Listed below are T cell receptor beta chains from one sample, sequenced in a study of blood T cell repertoires in COVID-19. Measured with immunoSEQ multiplex PCR; TCRdb has only the in-frame clones, and not every one. The sample carries 180,000 or so clones, 87% recorded once. Source material: peripheral blood. Receptors originate from a man aged 18 to 30 with active or convalescent COVID-19. CDR3s include the opening cysteine and the closing phenylalanine or tryptophan. A D gene is named only where the DNA matches it firmly. Clone sizes are given selectively: once, few, many, or a class where the clone is expanded.

D: TRBD1; V: TRBV27; size: NA; J: TRBJ2-5; CDR3: CASSLRQGVGETQYF; DNA: TGTGCCAGCAGTTTACGGCAGGGGGTAGGGGAGACCCAGTACTTC
D: TRBD1; V: TRBV27; size: NA; J: TRBJ1-2; CDR3: CASSFRGLNGYTF; DNA: TGTGCCAGCAGTTTCAGGGGGCTGAATGGCTACACCTTC
D: NA; V: TRBV7-8; size: NA; J: TRBJ2-3; CDR3: CASSLWTASTDTQYF; DNA: TGTGCCAGCAGCTTATGGACAGCGAGCACAGATACGCAGTATTTT
D: NA; V: TRBV29-1; size: NA; J: TRBJ2-3; CDR3: CSVITGMGTDTQYF; DNA: TGCAGCGTTATAACAGGGATGGGCACAGATACGCAGTATTTT
D: TRBD1; V: TRBV7-9; size: once; J: TRBJ1-2; CDR3: CASSDRADGYTF; DNA: TGTGCCAGCTCGGACAGGGCGGATGGCTACACCTTC
D: NA; V: TRBV5-1; size: NA; J: TRBJ2-3; CDR3: CASSSVSGADTQYF; DNA: TGCGCCAGCAGCAGTGTGTCAGGGGCAGATACGCAGTATTTT
D: NA; V: TRBV5-1; size: NA; J: TRBJ2-1; CDR3: CASSLGQSDEQFF; DNA: TGCGCCAGCAGCTTGGGACAGTCCGATGAGCAGTTCTTC
D: NA; V: TRBV5-1; size: NA; J: TRBJ1-1; CDR3: CASSGDIQNTEAFF; DNA: TGCGCCAGCAGCGGGGACATTCAGAACACTGAAGCTTTCTTT
D: NA; V: TRBV6-5; size: NA; J: TRBJ1-1; CDR3: CASRLSDSLNTEAFF; DNA: TGTGCCAGCAGGCTATCGGACAGCCTGAACACTGAAGCTTTCTTT
D: NA; V: TRBV5-1; size: NA; J: TRBJ1-2; CDR3: CASRQDTYGYTF; DNA: TGCGCCAGCAGACAGGACACCTATGGCTACACCTTC
D: NA; V: TRBV5-6; size: NA; J: TRBJ2-6; CDR3: CASSSWAGANVLTF; DNA: TGTGCCAGCAGCTCCTGGGCCGGGGCCAACGTCCTGACTTTC
D: NA; V: TRBV9; size: few; J: TRBJ1-3; CDR3: CASSGYGGAGNTIYF; DNA: TGTGCCAGCAGCGGTTATGGGGGGGCTGGAAACACCATATATTTT
D: NA; V: TRBV6-5; size: NA; J: TRBJ1-1; CDR3: CASSTGVTEAFF; DNA: TGTGCCAGCAGTACGGGGGTCACTGAAGCTTTCTTT
D: TRBD2; V: TRBV13; size: NA; J: TRBJ2-1; CDR3: CASSLAGRGDEQFF; DNA: TGTGCCAGCAGCTTAGCCGGGAGGGGAGATGAGCAGTTCTTC
D: TRBD2; V: TRBV9; size: NA; J: TRBJ2-2; CDR3: CASSVTSSGRGTGELFF; DNA: TGTGCCAGCAGCGTAACCTCTAGCGGGAGGGGTACCGGGGAGCTGTTTTTT
D: NA; V: TRBV5-1; size: NA; J: TRBJ1-4; CDR3: CASSLGGNEKLFF; DNA: TGCGCCAGCAGCTTGGGAGGAAATGAAAAACTGTTTTTT
D: TRBD1; V: TRBV12-3/TRBV12-4; size: NA; J: TRBJ1-2; CDR3: CASSPSGGRGYTF; DNA: TGTGCCAGCAGTCCCTCAGGGGGTAGGGGCTACACCTTC
D: TRBD2; V: TRBV2; size: once; J: TRBJ2-1; CDR3: CASSEGTSGRRQFF; DNA: TGTGCCAGCAGTGAAGGGACTAGCGGGAGGCGGCAGTTCTTC
D: NA; V: TRBV27; size: NA; J: TRBJ2-7; CDR3: CASSPLSWTDNPRYEQYF; DNA: TGTGCCAGCAGCCCGTTATCTTGGACAGATAACCCTCGTTACGAGCAGTACTTC
D: NA; V: TRBV5-1; size: NA; J: TRBJ1-1; CDR3: CASSSLGATGAFF; DNA: TGCGCCAGCAGCTCCCTGGGGGCTACGGGGGCTTTCTTT
D: TRBD1; V: TRBV9; size: NA; J: TRBJ1-3; CDR3: CASSGTGGNTIYF; DNA: TGTGCCAGCAGCGGGACAGGGGGGAACACCATATATTTT
D: NA; V: TRBV5-1; size: NA; J: TRBJ2-5; CDR3: CASRSGGRVETQYF; DNA: TGCGCCAGCAGGTCCGGGGGACGGGTAGAGACCCAGTACTTC
D: NA; V: TRBV5-1; size: NA; J: TRBJ1-3; CDR3: CASRFPEGNTIYF; DNA: TGCGCCAGCAGATTTCCTGAGGGAAACACCATATATTTT
D: TRBD1; V: TRBV28; size: NA; J: TRBJ1-5; CDR3: CASSPKDRGRNQPQHF; DNA: TGTGCCAGCAGTCCAAAGGACAGGGGGCGGAATCAGCCCCAGCATTTT
D: TRBD2; V: TRBV7-3; size: NA; J: TRBJ2-7; CDR3: CASSLAGGGYEQYF; DNA: TGTGCCAGCAGCTTAGCGGGAGGGGGCTACGAGCAGTACTTC
D: NA; V: TRBV18; size: NA; J: TRBJ1-6; CDR3: CASSLTRSYNSPLHF; DNA: TGTGCCAGCTCACTTACACGCTCCTATAATTCACCCCTCCACTTT
D: TRBD2; V: TRBV3-1/TRBV3-2; size: NA; J: TRBJ2-7; CDR3: CASSQGLAGPYEQYF; DNA: TGTGCCAGCAGCCAAGGACTAGCGGGACCCTACGAGCAGTACTTC
D: NA; V: TRBV12-3/TRBV12-4; size: NA; J: TRBJ1-1; CDR3: CASSWAVGGEAFF; DNA: TGTGCCAGCAGTTGGGCGGTCGGGGGAGAAGCTTTCTTT
D: TRBD2; V: TRBV7-6; size: NA; J: TRBJ2-1; CDR3: CASSDKPGLAGGSSYNEQFF; DNA: TGTGCCAGCAGCGACAAACCGGGACTAGCGGGAGGGAGCTCCTACAATGAGCAGTTCTTC
D: NA; V: TRBV12-3/TRBV12-4; size: NA; J: TRBJ1-5; CDR3: CASSLQGQPQHF; DNA: TGTGCCAGCAGTTTACAGGGCCAGCCCCAGCATTTT
D: NA; V: TRBV6-5; size: NA; J: TRBJ2-1; CDR3: CASSYDSSYNEQFF; DNA: TGTGCCAGCAGTTACGACAGTTCCTACAATGAGCAGTTCTTC
D: NA; V: TRBV28; size: few; J: TRBJ2-2; CDR3: CASSPRNTGELFF; DNA: TGTGCCAGCAGTCCTAGAAACACCGGGGAGCTGTTTTTT
D: NA; V: TRBV25-1; size: NA; J: TRBJ2-1; CDR3: CASSRGNEQFF; DNA: TGTGCCAGCAGTCGAGGGAATGAGCAGTTCTTC
D: NA; V: TRBV5-6; size: NA; J: TRBJ1-4; CDR3: CASSLGRGPTTNEKLFF; DNA: TGTGCCAGCAGCTTGGGAAGAGGGCCAACAACTAATGAAAAACTGTTTTTT
D: TRBD2; V: TRBV9; size: NA; J: TRBJ2-3; CDR3: CASSTRLAAKNTDTQYF; DNA: TGTGCCAGCAGCACCAGACTAGCCGCCAAGAACACAGATACGCAGTATTTT
D: NA; V: TRBV19; size: NA; J: TRBJ1-1; CDR3: CASSVGQNTEAFF; DNA: TGTGCCAGTAGTGTCGGACAGAACACTGAAGCTTTCTTT
D: TRBD1; V: TRBV2; size: NA; J: TRBJ1-5; CDR3: CASSVRQGASQPQHF; DNA: TGTGCCAGCAGTGTTCGCCAGGGGGCATCTCAGCCCCAGCATTTT
D: TRBD1; V: TRBV28; size: once; J: TRBJ1-2; CDR3: CASSLLTGDYGYTF; DNA: TGTGCCAGCAGTTTATTGACAGGGGACTATGGCTACACCTTC
D: NA; V: TRBV7-6; size: NA; J: TRBJ2-6; CDR3: CASSLYRAGANVLTF; DNA: TGTGCCAGCAGCCTGTACAGGGCTGGGGCCAACGTCCTGACTTTC
D: NA; V: TRBV28; size: NA; J: TRBJ1-5; CDR3: CASSFNPQGSGNQPQHF; DNA: TGTGCCAGCAGTTTCAACCCGCAGGGATCGGGCAATCAGCCCCAGCATTTT
D: TRBD1; V: TRBV7-3; size: once; J: TRBJ1-2; CDR3: CASSPETGIYGYTF; DNA: TGTGCCAGCAGCCCGGAGACAGGGATCTATGGCTACACCTTC
D: NA; V: TRBV6-2/TRBV6-3; size: NA; J: TRBJ2-4; CDR3: CASSYSLNPQGLVQYF; DNA: TGTGCCAGCAGTTACTCACTAAACCCACAGGGTCTCGTTCAGTACTTC
D: TRBD1; V: TRBV3-1/TRBV3-2; size: NA; J: TRBJ1-2; CDR3: CASSQDQGQGYYGYTF; DNA: TGTGCCAGCAGCCAAGACCAAGGACAGGGCTACTATGGCTACACCTTC
D: NA; V: TRBV6-2/TRBV6-3; size: NA; J: TRBJ1-2; CDR3: CASSYLGSTDGGYGYTF; DNA: TGTGCCAGCAGTTACCTGGGCAGTACAGATGGTGGCTATGGCTACACCTTC
D: NA; V: TRBV19; size: NA; J: TRBJ2-5; CDR3: CATALSTGETQYF; DNA: TGTGCCACCGCCCTATCGACAGGAGAGACCCAGTACTTC
D: NA; V: TRBV5-8; size: NA; J: TRBJ1-2; CDR3: CASSLGGTNYGYTF; DNA: TGTGCCAGCAGCTTGGGCGGTACTAACTATGGCTACACCTTC
D: TRBD1; V: TRBV10-3; size: NA; J: TRBJ1-4; CDR3: CAVRQGDHEKLFF; DNA: TGTGCCGTCCGACAGGGAGACCATGAAAAACTGTTTTTT
D: NA; V: TRBV12-5; size: once; J: TRBJ2-5; CDR3: CASGLVETRVRETQYF; DNA: TGTGCTAGTGGTTTGGTAGAGACTAGAGTCCGAGAGACCCAGTACTTC
D: TRBD1; V: TRBV25-1; size: NA; J: TRBJ1-5; CDR3: CASQRTGGNQPQHF; DNA: TGTGCCAGCCAGCGGACAGGGGGAAATCAGCCCCAGCATTTT
D: TRBD1; V: TRBV27; size: NA; J: TRBJ2-7; CDR3: CASSPTWDRAHEQYF; DNA: TGTGCCAGCAGTCCCACCTGGGACAGGGCCCACGAGCAGTACTTC